This passage covers 21 T cell receptor beta chains from one sample sequenced in a study of blood T cell repertoires in COVID-19. Data came from immunoSEQ multiplex PCR; TCRdb stores just in-frame clones and leaves some out. The repertoire includes 55,000 to 70,000 clones, more than 70% of them detected once, and 6.9% sits in the top ten. Material for sequencing was peripheral blood. These TCRs come from a man aged 55 to 70 with active or convalescent COVID-19.

CDR3 DNA: TGTGCCAGCAGCCCTAGGACAGGGGGTAGGACAGATACGCAGTATTTT. Its protein product is CASSPRTGGRTDTQYF. The chain joins TRBV11-2 to TRBJ2-3; 10 bases agree with TRBD1. The CDR3 covers 16 residues. J lost 3 bases, V lost 5 bases, and 8 bases had no gene match. Germline-derived CDR1 and CDR2 are SGHAT and FQNNGV.

The chain has TRBV11-3 and TRBJ2-1, with 12 bases aligning to TRBD2. V lost 5 bases and J lost 3; bases outside the gene matches: 5. This CDR3 is 16 amino acids long. Germline CDR1 and CDR2: SGHNT and YENEEA. The CDR3 DNA reads as TGTGCCAGCAGCCAACGGACTAGCGGGAACTACAATGAGCAGTTCTTC. Residues: CASSQRTSGNYNEQFF.

The chain couples TRBV27 to TRBJ1-5, with no clear D. Trimming took off 5 bases at V and 3 bases at J, with 11 bases between the two ends. In germline, CDR1 is MNHEY, CDR2 SMNVEV (reference sequence). CDR3 length: 14 amino acids. The CDR3 loop is CASSPTSINQPQHF. In DNA, the CDR3 is TGTGCCAGCAGTCCAACATCAATCAATCAGCCCCAGCATTTT.

The chain is built from TRBV7-6 and TRBJ1-1, with D possibly TRBD1 on 5 matching bases. Germline CDR1 and CDR2: SGHVS and FNYEAQ. The CDR3 is 14 residues long. V was pared by 8 bases and J by 0 bases, with 13 bases between. The CDR3 DNA sequence: TGTGCCAGCGGGGCATTTACAGTGAACACTGAAGCTTTCTTT. Its translation: CASGAFTVNTEAFF.

V usage is TRBV24-1 and J usage is TRBJ2-2; 7 bases fit TRBD2. Trimming at V came to 9 bases and at J to 3 bases, leaving 9 bases not matched to a gene. CDR1 and CDR2 (germline): KGHDR, SFDVKD. This CDR3 has 15 amino acids. The CDR3 here is CATSKGGADTGELFF. The CDR3 nucleotides read TGTGCCACCTCAAAGGGAGGGGCGGACACCGGGGAGCTGTTTTTT.

The chain links TRBV6-4 to TRBJ2-7; weak D call: TRBD2 (6 bases). From germline, CDR1 is MRHNA and CDR2 SNTAGT. V was cut by 4 bases and J by 1 base, with 14 bases left in between. There are 15 residues in the CDR3. CDR3 sequence: CASSGDGSGSYEQYF. CDR3 nucleotides: TGTGCCAGCAGTGGTGACGGGAGCGGGTCCTACGAGCAGTACTTC.

The chain carries TRBV11-2 and TRBJ2-7, with TRBD2 identical over 11 bases. Germline V gene lookup returns CDR1 SGHAT and CDR2 FQNNGV. The CDR3 covers 15 residues. J was trimmed by 7 bases and V by 5 bases; bases with no gene match: 10. The CDR3: CASSPGLAGDREQYF. The CDR3 DNA reads TGTGCCAGCAGCCCCGGACTAGCGGGCGATCGGGAGCAGTACTTC.

J is TRBJ1-2 and V is TRBV7-9; D perhaps matches TRBD1 (5 bases). The CDR3 covers 13 residues. V was cut by 4 bases and J by 5 bases, with 11 bases left in between. The V gene's germline CDR1 is SEHNR and CDR2 FQNEAQ (reference sequence). This CDR3 is CASSSRQRYGYTF. CDR3 DNA sequence: TGTGCCAGCAGCTCCCGACAGCGATATGGCTACACCTTC.

The CDR3 spells CASRSEGSGNTIYF. The DNA for the CDR3 is TGCGCCAGCAGGTCGGAGGGTTCAGGAAACACCATATATTTT. The chain links TRBV5-1 to TRBJ1-3, with no clear D. The V gene's germline CDR1 is SGHRS and CDR2 YFSETQ. The CDR3 covers 14 residues. V lost 5 bases and J 4 bases, leaving 13 bases between the germline ends.

The V and J genes are TRBV19 and TRBJ1-5, with TRBD1 matching over 9 bases. This CDR3 is built from 12 residues. Germline CDR1 is LNHDA and CDR2 is SQIVND (reference sequence). V lost 6 bases, J lost 11 bases, and 5 bases stayed unmatched. The CDR3 DNA reads as TGTGCCAGTAGCACAGGGGGCGCGACCCAGCATTTT. Protein sequence: CASSTGGATQHF.

V and J are TRBV7-2 and TRBJ2-2; D call uncertain. The V gene lost 5 bases and the J gene lost 0 bases, with 13 bases spanning the gap. This CDR3 is built from 16 residues. The V gene's germline CDR1 is SGHTA and CDR2 FQGNSA. In DNA, the CDR3 is TGTGCCAGCAGCCCGCCGGGTGTCGCGAACACCGGGGAGCTGTTTTTT. Translating gives CASSPPGVANTGELFF.

This clone was seen more than once but under ten times. The V call is TRBV4-3, the J call TRBJ1-1; tentatively, D is TRBD1 (6 bases). The CDR3 is 14 residues long. V lost 3 bases and J 1 base, leaving 9 bases between the germline ends. Germline loops: CDR1 LGHNA, CDR2 YSLEER. The CDR3 DNA reads TGCGCCAGCAGCCAGAAACAGGGGAACACTGAAGCTTTCTTT. Translation: CASSQKQGNTEAFF.

DNA for the CDR3: TGTGCCAGCAGGGAGGTCCGGGCTGCCGGGGAGCTGTTTTTT. It translates to CASREVRAAGELFF. The J gene is TRBJ2-2, the V gene TRBV28, with D tentatively TRBD2 (5 bases). There are 14 residues in the CDR3. CDR1 and CDR2 from the germline V gene are MDHEN and SYDVKM. Between the trimmed V and J ends, which lost 6 bases and 6 bases, there was a span of 14 bases.

V gene TRBV4-3 combines with J gene TRBJ2-7, with D possibly matching TRBD1 (6 bases). The CDR3 covers 16 residues. Trimming took 1 base from V and 1 from J, leaving 14 bases between them. Germline V gene sequence: CDR1 LGHNA, CDR2 YSLEER. The DNA for the CDR3 is TGCGCCAGCAGCCAAGCTATGACAGGAGCATCCTACGAGCAGTACTTC. It codes for CASSQAMTGASYEQYF.

The chain combines TRBV9 with TRBJ2-7, with 12 bases lining up with TRBD1. This CDR3 contains 16 residues. The germline gives CDR1 SGDLS, CDR2 YYNGEE. Germline trimming cut 2 bases from V and 6 bases from J; bases unmatched to any gene: 9. CDR3 sequence (DNA): TGTGCCAGCAGCGTGTCCGGGACAGGGGGCTTCTCCGAGCAGTACTTC. It encodes CASSVSGTGGFSEQYF.

The chain couples TRBV6-5 to TRBJ1-2, with unresolved D. Trimming pared 6 bases from V and 1 base from J, leaving 9 bases between. The CDR3 has 13 amino acids. Per germline, CDR1 MNHEY and CDR2 SVGAGI. The CDR3 loop is CASRIGLNYGYTF. The CDR3 nucleotides read TGTGCCAGCAGAATTGGACTTAACTATGGCTACACCTTC.

The genes are TRBV5-5 and TRBJ2-2; possibly TRBD1 for D (6 bases). The ends were cut back, 3 bases at V and 0 bases at J, with 18 bases in the middle. The CDR3 consists of 18 residues. Germline CDR1 is SGHKS and CDR2 is YYEKEE (reference sequence). The CDR3 reads CASSSLYPGQSNTGELFF. Written as DNA, the CDR3 is TGTGCCAGCAGCTCGCTATACCCGGGACAATCGAACACCGGGGAGCTGTTTTTT. The full variable domain, completed using reference TRBV5-5 and TRBJ2-2, is DAGVTQSPTHLIKTRGQQVTLRCSPISGHKSVSWYQQVLGQGPQFIFQYYEKEERGRGNFPDRFSARQFPNYSSELNVNALLLGDSALYLCASSSLYPGQSNTGELFFGEGSRLTVL.

The chain recombines TRBV23-1 with TRBJ2-7; D unclear. TRBV23-1 is given ORF status, its function remaining uncertain. The CDR3 contains 13 residues. Trimming took off 2 bases at V and 0 bases at J, with 5 bases between the two ends. DNA of the CDR3: TGCGCCAGCAGTCAACCATCCTCCTACGAGCAGTACTTC. It translates to CASSQPSSYEQYF.

The chain links TRBV7-9 to TRBJ2-5, with TRBD1 matching 10 bases. J lost 4 bases, V lost 5 bases, and 7 bases had no gene match. Germline assignment: CDR1 SEHNR and CDR2 FQNEAQ (reference sequence). This CDR3 is 15 amino acids long. The CDR3 sequence is CASSRETGGGETQYF. CDR3 sequence (DNA): TGTGCCAGCAGCAGAGAGACAGGGGGCGGAGAGACCCAGTACTTC.

V usage is TRBV12-5 and J usage is TRBJ2-1, with a possible D match to TRBD2 (6 bases). V dropped 6 bases and J dropped 7 bases, with 13 bases sitting between them. The V gene's germline CDR1 is LGHNT and CDR2 FRNRAP. There are 13 residues in the CDR3. This CDR3 is CASGGTSLNEQFF. The DNA of the CDR3 is TGTGCTAGTGGGGGGACTTCCTTGAATGAGCAGTTCTTC.

The V gene is TRBV2, the J gene TRBJ1-4; 7 nucleotides match TRBD1. Looked up from germline, CDR1 is SNHLY and CDR2 is FYNNEI. The CDR3 covers 16 residues. Trimming removed 6 bases from V and 0 bases from J; junction bases left unmatched: 7. The CDR3: CASRSRGVATNEKLFF. The CDR3 region has the DNA TGTGCCAGCAGGTCCAGGGGGGTTGCAACTAATGAAAAACTGTTTTTT.